Described below is a single T cell receptor (beta chain) sequence and its context. Produced via immunoSEQ multiplex PCR; TCRdb's table is partial and in-frame only. The sample records around 13,000 clones, less than 40% being singletons. The data stem from a study of graft-versus-host responses after intestinal transplantation. Overall study: Every transplant recipient was induced with anti-thymocyte globulin, then maintained on tacrolimus and steroids for roughly 3 years. Regarding the study as a whole: Researchers found GvH clones in recipient marrow, and some showed up first in ileum or blood.

V lost 0 bases and J lost 8, with 11 bases in between. The CDR3 sequence is 14 residues long. Per germline, CDR1 PRHDT and CDR2 FYEKMQ (reference sequence). Responders labeled with CFSE (approximately 200,000) were plated with approximately 200,000 irradiated, violet-dye-labeled stimulators. Post-reaction, proliferating CD3+CD4+ and CD3+CD8+ responders (CFSE-low) were sorted. Sequenced here: alloreactive CD8+ T cells from a mixed lymphocyte reaction culture, sampled before intestinal transplant. Subset given: CFSE-low proliferating T cells sorted from approximately 6-day pre-transplant mixed lymphocyte reaction (GvH or HvG direction). V gene TRBV13 combines with J gene TRBJ2-4; D is unresolved. This TCR was recovered from a human patient who received an intestinal transplant. CDR3 amino acids: CASSLGLNGDIQYF. The CDR3 DNA follows: TGTGCCAGCAGCTTAGGACTAAATGGGGACATTCAGTACTTC.